This T cell receptor beta chain comes out of a study of blood T cell repertoires in COVID-19. The wider study: Spain, Italy and the United States supplied samples that represented acute and convalescent COVID-19.

The germline V gene has CDR1 MNHEY and CDR2 SVGAGI. This CDR3 is 16 amino acids long. Losses at the gene ends were 0 bases for V and 9 bases for J; bases not matched to a gene: 8. TCRdb's table, derived via immunoSEQ multiplex PCR, lists solely in-frame clones and lacks some. The sample records around 170,000 clones, roughly 90% being singletons. The V call is TRBV6-5, the J call TRBJ2-1; 10 bases agree with TRBD1. The specimen was PBMCs or T cells enriched from blood (not recorded which). The sequence was collected from a woman aged 45-65 years who had recovered from COVID-19. The chain's CDR3 is CASSYSGTGVGGEQFF. CDR3 nucleotide sequence: TGTGCCAGCAGTTACTCCGGGACAGGGGTTGGGGGTGAGCAGTTCTTC.